What follows are 12 T cell receptor beta chains derived from one specimen sequenced in a study of beta chain features in type 1 diabetes. The whole isolated RNA underwent reverse transcription, so sequencing captured expressed TCRB transcripts. TCRdb keeps only in-frame clones here, not all; method: immunoSEQ multiplex PCR. The sample shows about 470,000 clones, 25% to 35% of them seen only once. The sample was naive CD4+ T cells from blood. The receptors come from a man in his late teens or twenties in good health.

This clone was seen a handful of times. V is TRBV10-3 and J is TRBJ2-5; the D is unclear. Trimming left V 4 bases short and J 5 bases short, with 11 bases between. The CDR3 contains 13 residues. Germline V gene sequence: CDR1 ENHRY, CDR2 SYGVKD. The CDR3 coding sequence is TGTGCCATCAGTGGTTGGGAAGGCGAGACCCAGTACTTC. This gives the protein CAISGWEGETQYF.

This clone appeared a few times. V usage is TRBV29-1 and J usage is TRBJ2-7; D is uncertain. The germline V gene has CDR1 SQVTM and CDR2 ANQGSEA. This CDR3 comprises 13 residues. V lost 4 bases and J lost 0, with 10 bases in between. The chain's CDR3 is CSVGWYYSYEQYF. The DNA of the CDR3 is TGCAGCGTTGGGTGGTACTACTCCTACGAGCAGTACTTC.

Concerning this clone: In the same sample, other DNA sequences code for this CDR3. The chain joins TRBV30 to TRBJ2-5; D is uncertain. The germline V and J ends were trimmed by 5 bases and 5 bases, with 9 bases remaining between them. The germline gives CDR1 GTSNPN, CDR2 SVGIG (reference sequence). The CDR3 consists of 11 residues. The CDR3 bases are TGTGCCTGGGGCCTGAGGGAGACCCAGTACTTC. Translated: CAWGLRETQYF.

This clone has a handful of counts. At the DNA level, this CDR3 is encoded by other sequences in the same sample as well. The rearrangement joins TRBV6-5 to TRBJ2-1; 8 positions match TRBD1. CDR3 length: 14 residues. CDR1 and CDR2 (germline): MNHEY, SVGAGI. V lost 6 bases and J lost 5; bases outside the gene matches: 6. This CDR3 reads CASSPWTGNNEQFF. CDR3 nucleotides: TGTGCCAGCAGCCCGTGGACAGGGAACAATGAGCAGTTCTTC.

The V call is TRBV2, the J call TRBJ2-7; D not certain. The CDR3 runs 12 residues. Germline loops: CDR1 SNHLY, CDR2 FYNNEI. The V and J ends lost 2 bases and 3 bases respectively, with 5 bases between them. In DNA form, the CDR3 reads TGTGCCAGCAGTGAATGGGACTACGAGCAGTACTTC. Encoded protein: CASSEWDYEQYF.

The table lists this clone with a few counts. The genes are TRBV9 and TRBJ2-7; 7 nucleotides agree with TRBD2. The germline CDR1 and CDR2 sequences are SGDLS and YYNGEE. The CDR3 has 14 residues. The junction had 5 bases not matched to a gene; V was cut back by 0 bases and J by 5 bases. As DNA, the CDR3 is TGTGCCAGCAGCGTAGAGGCGGGAGCTCACGAGCAGTACTTC. Encoded protein: CASSVEAGAHEQYF. Based on the CDR3 plus reference TRBV9 and TRBJ2-7, the full variable domain is DSGVTQTPKHLITATGQRVTLRCSPRSGDLSVYWYQQSLDQGLQFLIQYYNGEERAKGNILERFSAQQFPDLHSELNLSSLELGDSALYFCASSVEAGAHEQYFGPGTRLTVT.

Of note for this clone: The same CDR3 is also encoded by other DNA sequences in this sample. The gene calls are TRBV6-1 and TRBJ2-5, with D uncertain. The germline CDR1 and CDR2 sequences are MNHNS and SASEGT. The CDR3 extends over 12 amino acids. Trimming pared 2 bases from V and 5 bases from J, leaving 6 bases between. The CDR3 loop reads CASSESGETQYF. CDR3 nucleotide sequence: TGTGCCAGCAGTGAATCCGGCGAGACCCAGTACTTC.

Regarding this clone: The germline gene is not matched at one end of the junction; a read error may be the cause. The V gene is TRBV29-1, the J gene TRBJ2-7; D unclear. This CDR3 is 11 amino acids long. Germline CDR1 and CDR2: SQVTM and ANQGSEA. The CDR3 here is CSVAVSHEQYF. The CDR3 nucleotides are TGCAGCGTTGCTGTCTCCCACGAGCAGTACTTC.

There are a few counts of this clone. Other DNA sequences in the same sample also yield this CDR3. J is TRBJ1-4 and V is TRBV4-3; TRBD1 matches at 9 bases. Looked up from germline, CDR1 is LGHNA and CDR2 is YSLEER. The ends lost 1 base at V and 5 bases at J; junction bases unmatched: 2. The CDR3 extends over 15 amino acids. The CDR3 here is CASSQVGTGNEKLFF. The CDR3 bases are TGCGCCAGCAGCCAAGTCGGGACAGGGAATGAAAAACTGTTTTTT.

In this sample, this clone turned up a few times. The V and J genes are TRBV30 and TRBJ1-1; the D is unclear. Germline CDR1 is GTSNPN and CDR2 is SVGIG (reference sequence). The V gene lost 0 bases and the J gene lost 6 bases, with 11 bases spanning the gap. CDR3 size: 13 residues. The CDR3 region has the DNA TGTGCCTGGAGTGTCAGGCACGTGGCTGAAGCTTTCTTT. It encodes CAWSVRHVAEAFF.

The V and J genes are TRBV29-1 and TRBJ2-7, with 7 nucleotides matching TRBD2. The CDR3 has 17 amino acids. The trim removed 0 bases at V and 3 bases at J, leaving 14 bases unmatched. Germline lookup yields CDR1 SQVTM and CDR2 ANQGSEA. CDR3 region: CSVEDGYHPGGFYEQYF. The CDR3 DNA reads as TGCAGCGTTGAAGACGGCTACCACCCGGGAGGATTCTACGAGCAGTACTTC.

A few counts support this clone. The rearrangement joins TRBV29-1 to TRBJ2-1; TRBD2 is a possible D gene (6 bases). The CDR3 is 14 residues long. Per the germline V gene, CDR1 is SQVTM and CDR2 is ANQGSEA. V lost 4 bases, J lost 4 bases, and 14 bases lay in between. The CDR3 sequence: CSVGYRERYNEQFF. CDR3 nucleotide sequence: TGCAGCGTTGGATATCGGGAGAGGTACAATGAGCAGTTCTTC.